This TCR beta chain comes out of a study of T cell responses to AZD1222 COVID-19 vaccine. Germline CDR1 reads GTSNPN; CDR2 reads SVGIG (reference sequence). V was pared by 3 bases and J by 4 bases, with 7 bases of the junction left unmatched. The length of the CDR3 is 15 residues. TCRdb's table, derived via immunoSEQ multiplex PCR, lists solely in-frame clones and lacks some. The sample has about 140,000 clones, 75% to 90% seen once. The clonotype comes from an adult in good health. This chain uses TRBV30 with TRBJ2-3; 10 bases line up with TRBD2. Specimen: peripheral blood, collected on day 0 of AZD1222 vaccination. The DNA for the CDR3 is TGTGCCTGGAGAAGGAAAGCGGGAGGGCCAGATACGCAGTATTTT. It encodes CAWRRKAGGPDTQYF.